One and the same sample provided the 19 T cell receptor beta chains below, sequenced in a study of T cell changes during pregnancy in multiple sclerosis. TCRdb's table, derived via immunoSEQ multiplex PCR, lists solely in-frame clones and lacks some. In the table there are about 70,000 clones, approximately 94% of which are singletons. The sample was peripheral blood, taken in the third trimester of pregnancy. These receptor sequences come from a female donor with multiple sclerosis, enrolled in a pregnancy study.

J is TRBJ2-7 and V is TRBV15, with a weak D call TRBD1 (7 bases). With 8 bases removed from V and 1 base from J, the gap between germline ends came to 12 bases. CDR3 length: 13 amino acids. Germline V gene lookup returns CDR1 LNHNV and CDR2 YYDKDF (reference sequence). The CDR3 region has the DNA TGTGCCACCGGAGGGACAGAATCCTACGAGCAGTACTTC. This codes for CATGGTESYEQYF.

The rearrangement uses TRBV7-9 and TRBJ2-1; 9 bases line up with TRBD2. CDR1 is SEHNR, CDR2 FQNEAQ, per germline (reference sequence). J lost 8 bases, V lost 7 bases, and 12 bases had no gene match. This CDR3 has 15 amino acids. In DNA form, the CDR3 reads TGTGCCAGCACACCCCTGCTAGCGGGGAGGGATGAGCAGTTCTTC. The encoded protein is CASTPLLAGRDEQFF.

This chain links TRBV9 with TRBJ2-2, with unresolved D. The CDR3 sequence is 12 residues long. V lost 0 bases and J lost 7, with 4 bases in between. CDR1 is SGDLS, CDR2 YYNGEE, per germline. DNA of the CDR3: TGTGCCAGCAGCGTAGTTAACGGGGAGCTGTTTTTT. It yields the protein CASSVVNGELFF.

This sequence joins TRBV29-1 and TRBJ2-2; 9 bases match TRBD1. Germline-derived CDR1 and CDR2 are SQVTM and ANQGSEA. The CDR3 is 13 amino acids. Germline trimming cut 7 bases from V and 3 bases from J; bases unmatched to any gene: 3. The CDR3 loop is CSARQGDTGELFF. Here the CDR3 DNA reads TGCAGCGCGCGACAGGGGGACACCGGGGAGCTGTTTTTT.

This sequence joins TRBV9 and TRBJ1-2; D call uncertain. Germline V gene lookup returns CDR1 SGDLS and CDR2 YYNGEE. V lost 4 bases and J 6 bases, leaving 16 bases between the germline ends. This CDR3 is built from 14 residues. In DNA form, the CDR3 reads TGTGCCAGCAGCTCCCAGCGGCAGGATCATGGCTACACCTTC. Protein product: CASSSQRQDHGYTF. Looking up the rest from reference TRBV9 and TRBJ1-2 gives the full variable domain: DSGVTQTPKHLITATGQRVTLRCSPRSGDLSVYWYQQSLDQGLQFLIQYYNGEERAKGNILERFSAQQFPDLHSELNLSSLELGDSALYFCASSSQRQDHGYTFGSGTRLTVV.

V is TRBV5-1 and J is TRBJ2-3; TRBD1 aligns across 7 bases. The germline V gene encodes CDR1 SGHRS and CDR2 YFSETQ. V gave up 9 bases and J gave up 3 bases; unmatched junction bases: 10. There are 14 residues in the CDR3. The CDR3 region is CATKTGMETDTQYF. The CDR3, as DNA: TGCGCCACCAAGACAGGGATGGAGACAGATACGCAGTATTTT.

V usage is TRBV7-7 and J usage is TRBJ2-1, with D unclear. The CDR3 loop spans 15 amino acids. Germline V gives CDR1 SSHAT, CDR2 FNYEAQ (reference sequence). The V end was cut by 5 bases, the J end by 2 bases, with 13 bases between. CDR3 sequence: CASSQDGLAYNEQFF. CDR3 sequence (DNA): TGTGCCAGCAGCCAAGACGGGTTGGCCTACAATGAGCAGTTCTTC.

This clone was counted a single time. The junction departs from the called germline gene at one end, perhaps through a read error. The CDR3 region has the DNA TGCGCCAGCAGGTTGGTAGGGGTGCAAGGCTACACCTTC. The encoded protein is CASRLVGVQGYTF. The chain couples TRBV5-1 to TRBJ1-2; D possibly corresponds to TRBD1 (5 bases). The CDR3 length is 13 residues. In germline, CDR1 is SGHRS, CDR2 YFSETQ. The whole variable domain, remainder taken from reference TRBV5-1 and TRBJ1-2, is KAGVTQTPRYLIKTRGQQVTLSCSPISGHRSVSWYQQTPGQGLQFLFEYFSETQRNKGNFPGRFSGRQFSNSRSEMNVSTLELGDSALYLCASRLVGVQGYTFGSGTRLTVV.

The rearrangement links TRBV6-5 to TRBJ1-1; no reliable D call. The V end lost 6 bases, the J end lost 1 base, and 15 bases lay between the germline ends. The germline CDR1 and CDR2 sequences are MNHEY and SVGAGI. The length of the CDR3 is 15 residues. CDR3 bases: TGTGCCAGCAGACGGGAAGGGATCAGGAACACTGAAGCTTTCTTT. This translates into CASRREGIRNTEAFF.

This clone occurred a few times. This sequence joins TRBV9 and TRBJ2-7; 7 bases align to TRBD1. The trim removed 5 bases at V and 2 bases at J, leaving 16 bases unmatched. The length of the CDR3 is 17 residues. Germline V gives CDR1 SGDLS, CDR2 YYNGEE. Here the CDR3 DNA reads TGTGCCAGCAGAATAGTCCAATATGGGGACAGCGCCTACGAGCAGTACTTC. It codes for CASRIVQYGDSAYEQYF.

The chain joins TRBV5-4 to TRBJ2-2; 9 bases map to TRBD1. This CDR3 contains 15 residues. Germline V gene data show CDR1 as SGHNT and CDR2 as YYREEE (reference sequence). The V and J ends lost 2 bases and 3 bases, in that order; junction bases with no gene match: 2. The CDR3 loop reads CASSFGTGYTGELFF. The DNA of the CDR3 is TGTGCCAGCAGCTTCGGGACAGGGTACACCGGGGAGCTGTTTTTT. The variable domain in full, with the rest retrieved from reference TRBV5-4 and TRBJ2-2, is ETGVTQSPTHLIKTRGQQVTLRCSSQSGHNTVSWYQQALGQGPQFIFQYYREEENGRGNFPPRFSGLQFPNYSSELNVNALELDDSALYLCASSFGTGYTGELFFGEGSRLTVL.

This clone was recorded once. J is TRBJ2-1 and V is TRBV29-1, with TRBD2 matching over 7 bases. The CDR3 has 11 residues. Germline assignment: CDR1 SQVTM and CDR2 ANQGSEA. V lost 6 bases to trimming and J lost 6 bases; unmatched junction nucleotides: 2. The CDR3: CSVWGGNEQFF. CDR3 bases: TGCAGCGTGTGGGGGGGCAATGAGCAGTTCTTC.

The rearrangement uses TRBV21-1 and TRBJ2-3; the table gives TRBD1 as D, unverified against the DNA. TRBV21-1 counts as a pseudogene. This CDR3 is built from 15 residues. The CDR3 loop is CWKTGPHFSTDTQYF. The DNA for the CDR3 is TGTTGGAAGACAGGGCCCCACTTTAGCACAGATACGCAGTATTTT.

The rearrangement uses TRBV5-1 and TRBJ2-4, with 7 positions matching TRBD1. The CDR3 runs 16 residues. The trim removed 3 bases at V and 0 bases at J, leaving 6 bases unmatched. Per germline, CDR1 SGHRS and CDR2 YFSETQ. The CDR3 DNA reads as TGCGCCAGCAGCTCTCCGACAGGGTTAGCCAAAAACATTCAGTACTTC. It is translated as CASSSPTGLAKNIQYF.

The chain employs TRBV7-2 and TRBJ1-5, with TRBD1 identical over 9 bases. This CDR3 has 18 residues. V was pared by 1 base and J by 1 base, with 8 bases of the junction left unmatched. The V gene's germline CDR1 is SGHTA and CDR2 FQGNSA. CDR3 in amino acids: CASSLVPTGGSSNQPQHF. In DNA, the CDR3 is TGTGCCAGCAGCTTAGTCCCGACAGGGGGAAGCAGCAATCAGCCCCAGCATTTT.

The chain combines TRBV7-8 with TRBJ1-2; D perhaps matches TRBD1 (6 bases). Germline V CDR1 and CDR2: SGHVS, FQNEAQ. The CDR3 spans 14 residues. The V end was cut by 2 bases, the J end by 2 bases, with 9 bases between. CDR3 DNA: TGTGCCAGCAGCTTAACAGGGCCAAACTATGGCTACACCTTC. It encodes CASSLTGPNYGYTF.

V and J are TRBV7-6 and TRBJ1-4; no firm D call. With 1 base removed from V and 8 bases from J, the gap between germline ends came to 8 bases. The length of the CDR3 is 13 residues. Germline-derived CDR1 and CDR2 are SGHVS and FNYEAQ. Here the CDR3 reads CASSLGAVEKLFF. CDR3 nucleotide sequence: TGTGCCAGCAGCTTAGGAGCCGTAGAAAAACTGTTTTTT.

The chain employs TRBV9 and TRBJ1-1, with no clear D. Trimming took off 0 bases at V and 0 bases at J, with 6 bases between the two ends. The germline V gene encodes CDR1 SGDLS and CDR2 YYNGEE. This CDR3 contains 14 residues. The CDR3 protein is CASSVDGVNTEAFF. The DNA for the CDR3 is TGTGCCAGCAGCGTAGACGGGGTGAACACTGAAGCTTTCTTT.

This chain joins TRBV6-6 and TRBJ1-4, with D unclear. This CDR3 region has 13 residues. Trimming pared 2 bases from V and 7 bases from J, leaving 8 bases between. Germline CDR1 MNHNY, CDR2 SVGAGI (reference sequence). The CDR3 DNA reads as TGTGCCAGCAGTTACCCCCAGATTGAAAAACTGTTTTTT. Translation: CASSYPQIEKLFF.